This T cell receptor (beta chain) is drawn from a study of CD8 T cells in Susac syndrome. V was cut by 8 bases and J by 8 bases, with 11 bases left in between. The CDR3 length is 11 residues. RNA in amounts of about 0.5 to 1 ug was reverse transcribed with random hexamers. From the immunoSEQ multiplex PCR reads, TCRdb called clonotypes with MiXCR, one entry per CDR3 protein. The sample comprises roughly 80,000 distinct CDR3 sequences, 94% of which are singletons, and 0.52% rests with the top ten. The chain combines TRBV12-3 or TRBV12-4 with TRBJ2-3, with a possible D match to TRBD2 (5 bases). Sequencing was performed on CD8+ T cells from PBMCs. This receptor was obtained from a human donor with Susac syndrome. CDR3 loop: CASSGLGTQYF. The CDR3 DNA follows: TGTGCCAGCTCGGGGTTGGGTACGCAGTATTTT.